The subject of this entry is one T cell receptor beta chain. As yet, its antigen is unknown. This entry comes from a study of OX40 agonist ivuxolimab in advanced cancers. Study observations and caveats: Circulating CD4+ and CD8+ T cells showed clonal expansion by week 6 at 0.1 to 3.0 mg/kg.

Profiled with immunoSEQ multiplex PCR; TCRdb holds only in-frame clones, not every one. This repertoire shows approximately 70,000 clones, around nine tenths found once; its top ten account for 0.86%. CDR3 size: 14 residues. V lost 9 bases, J lost 0 bases, and 14 bases lay in between. The germline CDR1 and CDR2 sequences are MNHEY and SVGAGI. The rearrangement uses TRBV6-5 and TRBJ1-1; TRBD1 is a possible D gene (6 bases). This clonotype was sampled from an adult with an advanced solid tumor such as melanoma, head and neck, liver or kidney cancer. The material was CD4+ or CD8+ T cells sorted from blood, obtained in a trial of the OX40 agonist ivuxolimab. The CDR3 reads CASSTGHLNTEAFF. For the CDR3, the DNA is TGTGCCAGTTCGACGGGACACCTGAACACTGAAGCTTTCTTT.